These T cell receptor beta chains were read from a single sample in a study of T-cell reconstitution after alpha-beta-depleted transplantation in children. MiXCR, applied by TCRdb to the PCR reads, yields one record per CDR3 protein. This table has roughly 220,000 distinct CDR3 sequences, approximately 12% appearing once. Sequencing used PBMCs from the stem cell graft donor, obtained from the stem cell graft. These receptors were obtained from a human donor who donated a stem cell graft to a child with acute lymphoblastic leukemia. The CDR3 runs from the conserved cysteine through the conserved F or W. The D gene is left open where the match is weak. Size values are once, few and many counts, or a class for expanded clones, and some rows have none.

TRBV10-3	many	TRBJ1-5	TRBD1	CAISNTGVPRSNQPQHF	TGTGCCATCAGTAATACAGGGGTCCCTCGAAGCAATCAGCCCCAGCATTTT
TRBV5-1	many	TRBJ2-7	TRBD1	CASSKDRVSYEQYF	TGCGCCAGCAGCAAAGACAGGGTCTCCTACGAGCAGTACTTC
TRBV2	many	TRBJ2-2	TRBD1	CASSGGTGRSGELFF	TGTGCCAGCAGTGGAGGGACAGGGAGGTCCGGGGAGCTGTTTTTT
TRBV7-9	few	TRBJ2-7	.	CASSFLIGRSSYEQYF	TGTGCCAGCAGCTTCCTGATTGGACGGAGCTCCTACGAGCAGTACTTC
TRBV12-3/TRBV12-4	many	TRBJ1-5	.	CASSLFQGDQPQHF	TGTGCCAGCAGTTTATTCCAGGGAGATCAGCCCCAGCATTTT
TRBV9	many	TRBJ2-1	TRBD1	CASSHTREGEDRDYNEQFF	TGTGCCAGCAGCCACACTCGGGAAGGCGAGGACAGGGACTACAATGAGCAGTTCTTC
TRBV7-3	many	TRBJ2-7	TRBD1	CASSFGQGNEQYF	TGTGCCAGCAGCTTTGGACAGGGGAACGAGCAGTACTTC
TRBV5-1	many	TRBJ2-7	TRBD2	CASRARAGGTPSYEQYF	TGCGCCAGCAGGGCGAGAGCGGGAGGAACACCCTCCTACGAGCAGTACTTC
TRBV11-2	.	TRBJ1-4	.	CASSLGISANEKLFF	TGTGCCAGCAGCTTAGGGATATCGGCTAATGAAAAACTGTTTTTT
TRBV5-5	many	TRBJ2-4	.	CASSGRDSLTMAGNIQYF	TGTGCCAGCAGCGGAAGGGACAGCCTGACTATGGCGGGGAACATTCAGTACTTC
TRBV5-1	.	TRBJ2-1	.	CASSFQGGNEQFF	TGCGCCAGCAGCTTCCAGGGCGGCAATGAGCAGTTCTTC
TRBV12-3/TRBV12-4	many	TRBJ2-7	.	CASSSRTGEQYF	TGTGCCAGCAGTTCCCGAACAGGCGAGCAGTACTTC
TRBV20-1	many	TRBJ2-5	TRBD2	CSAIRTSGQETQYF	TGCAGTGCTATAAGGACTAGCGGACAAGAGACCCAGTACTTC
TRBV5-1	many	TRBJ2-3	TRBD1	CASSLGYRGQDTQYF	TGCGCCAGCAGCTTGGGGTACCGGGGACAGGATACGCAGTATTTT
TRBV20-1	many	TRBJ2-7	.	CSARDMDSPHYEQYF	TGCAGTGCTAGAGATATGGACAGCCCCCACTACGAGCAGTACTTC
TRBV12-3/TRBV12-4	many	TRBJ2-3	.	CASSSRPGTDNKYF	TGTGCCAGCAGTTCTCGTCCCGGGACGGACAATAAGTATTTT
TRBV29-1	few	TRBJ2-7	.	CSVKTGTGSYEQYF	TGCAGCGTCAAGACCGGGACGGGCTCCTACGAGCAGTACTTC
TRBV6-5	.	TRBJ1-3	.	CASSYSDSSGNTIYF	TGTGCCAGCAGTTACTCCGACAGTTCTGGAAACACCATATATTTT
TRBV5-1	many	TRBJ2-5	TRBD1	CASSSGRQGFGETQYF	TGCGCCAGCAGCTCGGGGCGACAGGGGTTTGGAGAGACCCAGTACTTC
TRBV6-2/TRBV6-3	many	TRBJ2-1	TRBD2	CASSSPGGGAGGLSSYNEQFF	TGTGCCAGCAGTTCTCCTGGGGGGGGAGCGGGGGGCCTTAGCTCCTACAATGAGCAGTTCTTC
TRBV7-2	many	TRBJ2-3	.	CASSLMTVITDTQYF	TGTGCCAGCAGCTTAATGACGGTTATCACAGATACGCAGTATTTT
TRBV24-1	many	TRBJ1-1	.	CATSLGETSAFF	TGTGCCACCAGTTTGGGGGAGACTTCGGCTTTCTTT
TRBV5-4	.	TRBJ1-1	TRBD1	CASSRGTGETEAFF	TGTGCCAGCAGTCGTGGGACAGGGGAAACTGAAGCTTTCTTT
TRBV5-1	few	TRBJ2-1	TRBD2	CASRPGTRGGLANEQFF	TGCGCCAGCAGGCCAGGGACGCGGGGGGGCCTCGCGAATGAGCAGTTCTTC
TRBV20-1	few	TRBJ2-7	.	CSAPSPGVSYEQYF	TGCAGTGCCCCCTCCCCGGGAGTCTCCTACGAGCAGTACTTC
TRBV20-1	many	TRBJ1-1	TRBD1	CSARDRGSEGTEAFF	TGCAGTGCCAGGGACAGGGGAAGCGAGGGCACTGAAGCTTTCTTT
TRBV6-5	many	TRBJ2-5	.	CASSYPGSGQETQYF	TGTGCCAGCAGTTACCCTGGGTCCGGCCAAGAGACCCAGTACTTC
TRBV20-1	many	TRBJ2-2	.	CSAREGGQTGELFF	TGCAGTGCTAGAGAGGGGGGCCAAACCGGGGAGCTGTTTTTT
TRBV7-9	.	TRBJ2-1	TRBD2	CASSLRSRTSGPNEQFF	TGTGCCAGCAGCTTAAGGTCACGGACTAGCGGACCCAATGAGCAGTTCTTC
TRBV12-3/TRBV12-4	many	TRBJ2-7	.	CASSGWSHEQYF	TGTGCCAGCAGTGGGTGGAGCCACGAGCAGTACTTC
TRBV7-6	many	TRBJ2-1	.	CASSPGLGYEQFF	TGTGCCAGCAGTCCCGGGCTGGGGTATGAGCAGTTCTTC
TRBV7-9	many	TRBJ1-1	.	CASSLIGEFGEAFF	TGTGCCAGCAGCCTGATTGGGGAGTTCGGTGAAGCTTTCTTT
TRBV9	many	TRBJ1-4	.	CASSERTARGEKLFF	TGTGCCAGCAGCGAGAGGACCGCCAGGGGTGAAAAACTGTTTTTT
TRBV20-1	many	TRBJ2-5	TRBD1	CSASRDRAQETQYF	TGCAGTGCTTCCCGGGACAGGGCACAAGAGACCCAGTACTTC
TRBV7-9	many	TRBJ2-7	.	CASSLESPYEQYF	TGTGCCAGCAGCTTAGAGTCACCCTACGAGCAGTACTTC
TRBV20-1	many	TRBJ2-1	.	CSASSQRGLEQFF	TGCAGTGCTAGTTCCCAGAGGGGTCTTGAGCAGTTCTTC
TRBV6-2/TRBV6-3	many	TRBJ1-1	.	CASSFLLNTEAFF	TGTGCCAGCAGTTTCTTATTGAACACTGAAGCTTTCTTT
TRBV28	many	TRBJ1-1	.	CASSFAQVTEAFF	TGTGCCAGCAGTTTTGCCCAGGTCACTGAAGCTTTCTTT
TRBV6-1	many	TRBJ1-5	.	CASSERQPQHF	TGTGCCAGCAGTGAGCGGCAGCCCCAGCATTTT
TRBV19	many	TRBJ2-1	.	CASSIDGGVYNEQFF	TGTGCCAGTAGTATAGACGGCGGGGTATACAATGAGCAGTTCTTC
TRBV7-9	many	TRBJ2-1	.	CASSSGTDGHPNEQFF	TGTGCCAGCAGCTCTGGGACGGATGGACACCCCAATGAGCAGTTCTTC
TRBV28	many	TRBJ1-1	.	CASRLHRALEAFF	TGTGCCAGCAGACTTCACAGGGCCCTCGAAGCTTTCTTT
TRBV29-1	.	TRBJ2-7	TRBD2	CSVGAGAHDEQYF	TGCAGCGTTGGGGCGGGAGCGCACGACGAGCAGTACTTC
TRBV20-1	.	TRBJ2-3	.	CSAPRADGTDTQYF	TGCAGTGCCCCTAGGGCGGATGGGACAGATACGCAGTATTTT
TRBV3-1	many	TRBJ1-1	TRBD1	CASSPGQEAFF	TGTGCCAGCAGCCCGGGACAGGAAGCTTTCTTT
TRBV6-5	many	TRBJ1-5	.	CASSYFGPGPRQPQHF	TGTGCCAGCAGTTACTTTGGACCGGGACCAAGGCAGCCCCAGCATTTT
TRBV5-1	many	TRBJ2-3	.	CASSLGRGPTDTQYF	TGCGCCAGCAGCTTGGGTCGGGGTCCAACAGATACGCAGTATTTT
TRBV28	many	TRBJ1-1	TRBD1	CASSPDRGFRNTEAFF	TGTGCCAGCAGTCCGGACAGGGGGTTCCGAAACACTGAAGCTTTCTTT
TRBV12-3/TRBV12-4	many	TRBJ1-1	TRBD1	CASSPPGTGGAFF	TGTGCCAGCAGCCCGCCGGGGACAGGGGGAGCTTTCTTT
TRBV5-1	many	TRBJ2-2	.	CASSLLRPGVGTGELFF	TGCGCCAGCAGCTTGCTTCGGCCGGGTGTAGGCACCGGGGAGCTGTTTTTT
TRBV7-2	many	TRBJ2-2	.	CASSPGVGDTGELFF	TGTGCCAGCAGCCCAGGGGTAGGGGACACCGGGGAGCTGTTTTTT
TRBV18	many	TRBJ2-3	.	CASSPWRARTDTQYF	TGTGCCAGCTCACCCTGGAGGGCTCGCACAGATACGCAGTATTTT
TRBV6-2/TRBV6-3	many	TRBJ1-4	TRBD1	CASSPGQRLNEKLFF	TGTGCCAGCAGTCCGGGACAGAGACTTAATGAAAAACTGTTTTTT